This T cell receptor beta chain stems from a study of blood T cell repertoires in COVID-19. Study-level background: Specimens from acute and convalescent COVID-19 originated in the United States, Italy and Spain.

Libraries were prepared by immunoSEQ multiplex PCR; TCRdb keeps only in-frame clonotypes and omits some of them. The data contain 250,000 to 300,000 clones, 81% of them singletons. Germline V gene lookup returns CDR1 GTSNPN and CDR2 SVGIG (reference sequence). V lost 0 bases to trimming and J lost 9 bases, with 18 bases between them. CDR3 length equals 14 residues. This receptor was obtained from a woman aged 55-70 years with active or convalescent COVID-19. The V call is TRBV30, the J call TRBJ2-7; TRBD2 is a possible D gene (6 bases). The specimen sequenced was peripheral blood. The DNA for the CDR3 is TGTGCCTGGAGTGTTGGGGAGGTCGGTGGAACGCAGTACTTC. Its translation: CAWSVGEVGGTQYF.